This T cell receptor beta chain is drawn from a study of blood T cell repertoires in COVID-19. Trimming removed 7 bases at V and 0 bases at J, with 15 bases between. This CDR3 spans 15 amino acids. Germline-derived CDR1 and CDR2 are MNHEY and SVGAGI. Repertoires were generated with immunoSEQ multiplex PCR, while TCRdb's copy carries only in-frame clones and drops some. The sample includes nearly 110,000 clones, about four fifths of them seen just once. The sequenced sample was peripheral blood. The sequence derives from a woman aged 60-75 years with acute or convalescent COVID-19. The chain recombines TRBV6-5 with TRBJ1-1; perhaps TRBD1 as D (5 bases). CDR3 sequence: CASTLTGGMNTEAFF. In DNA form, the CDR3 reads TGTGCCAGCACCCTAACGGGGGGGATGAACACTGAAGCTTTCTTT.